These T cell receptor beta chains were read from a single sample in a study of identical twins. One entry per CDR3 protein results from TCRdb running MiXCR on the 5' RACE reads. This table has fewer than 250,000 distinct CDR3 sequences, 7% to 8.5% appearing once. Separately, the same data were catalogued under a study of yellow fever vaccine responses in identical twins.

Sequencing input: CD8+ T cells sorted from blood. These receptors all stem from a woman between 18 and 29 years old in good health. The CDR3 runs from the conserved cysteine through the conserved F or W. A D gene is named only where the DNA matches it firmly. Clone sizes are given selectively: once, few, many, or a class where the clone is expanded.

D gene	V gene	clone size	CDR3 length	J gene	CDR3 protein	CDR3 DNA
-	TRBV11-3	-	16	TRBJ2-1	CASSLYRGGSTPEQFF	TGTGCCAGCAGCCTCTACAGAGGGGGGTCAACGCCTGAGCAGTTCTTC
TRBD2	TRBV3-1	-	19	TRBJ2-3	CASSQGGGGGATRTDTQYF	TGTGCCAGCAGCCAAGGAGGAGGCGGGGGGGCTACCCGCACAGATACGCAGTATTTT
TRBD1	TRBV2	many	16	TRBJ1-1	CASSWDRETMNTEAFF	TGTGCCAGCAGCTGGGACAGGGAGACAATGAACACTGAAGCTTTCTTT
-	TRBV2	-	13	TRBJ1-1	CASYGGRENEAFF	TGTGCCAGCTACGGTGGGAGGGAAAATGAAGCTTTCTTT
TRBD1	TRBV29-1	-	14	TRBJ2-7	CSVEGGQGSYEQYF	TGCAGCGTTGAGGGGGGACAGGGCTCCTACGAGCAGTACTTC
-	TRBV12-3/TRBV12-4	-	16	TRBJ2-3	CASSLGGRIRTHTQYF	TGTGCCAGCAGTTTGGGGGGCCGGATACGCACCCATACGCAGTATTTT
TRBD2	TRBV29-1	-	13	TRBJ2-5	CSARLAGGETQYF	TGCAGCGCCCGACTAGCGGGGGGAGAGACCCAGTACTTC
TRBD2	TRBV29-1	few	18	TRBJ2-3	CSVEDRGSGRVSTDTQYF	TGCAGCGTTGAAGATCGGGGTAGCGGGAGGGTGAGCACAGATACGCAGTATTTT
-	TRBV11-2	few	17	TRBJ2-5	CASSTWDERDGQETQYF	TGTGCCAGCAGCACCTGGGACGAAAGAGACGGTCAAGAGACCCAGTACTTC
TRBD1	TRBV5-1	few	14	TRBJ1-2	CASSSDRASYGYTF	TGCGCCAGCAGTTCGGACAGGGCGTCCTATGGCTACACCTTC
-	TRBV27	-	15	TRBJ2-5	CASSQSWSSQETQYF	TGTGCCAGCAGTCAAAGTTGGTCTTCCCAAGAGACCCAGTACTTC
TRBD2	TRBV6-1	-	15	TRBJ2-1	CASSTIAGSYNEQFF	TGTGCCAGCAGTACCATAGCGGGCTCTTACAATGAGCAGTTCTTC
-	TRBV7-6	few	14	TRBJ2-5	CASSFARGRETQYF	TGTGCCAGCAGCTTTGCCAGGGGACGGGAGACCCAGTACTTC
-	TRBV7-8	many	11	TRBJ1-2	CASSSYIGYTF	TGTGCCAGCAGCTCCTATATTGGCTACACCTTC
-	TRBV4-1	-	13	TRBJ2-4	CASSLGPGDIQYF	TGCGCCAGCAGCCTAGGACCCGGGGACATTCAGTACTTC
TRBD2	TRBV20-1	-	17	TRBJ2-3	CSARPPGGRHSTDTQYF	TGCAGTGCTAGACCCCCCGGGGGGAGACATAGCACAGATACGCAGTATTTT
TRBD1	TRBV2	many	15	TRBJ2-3	CATHHGTETTDTQYF	TGTGCCACCCACCACGGGACAGAGACCACAGATACGCAGTATTTT
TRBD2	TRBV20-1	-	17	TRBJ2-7	CSARDPGEVAGLYEQYF	TGCAGTGCTAGAGACCCTGGGGAGGTAGCGGGACTCTACGAGCAGTACTTC
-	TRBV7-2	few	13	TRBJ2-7	CASSLNTAYEQYF	TGTGCCAGCAGCTTAAACACAGCCTACGAGCAGTACTTC
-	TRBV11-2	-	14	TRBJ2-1	CASSSSDGYNEQFF	TGTGCCAGCAGCTCCTCAGACGGATACAATGAGCAGTTCTTC
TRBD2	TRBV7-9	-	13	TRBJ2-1	CASRTSGSNEQFF	TGTGCCAGCCGGACTAGCGGGAGTAATGAGCAGTTCTTC
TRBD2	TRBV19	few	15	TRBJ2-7	CASSWGTSGFYEQYF	TGTGCCAGTAGTTGGGGGACTAGCGGGTTCTACGAGCAGTACTTC
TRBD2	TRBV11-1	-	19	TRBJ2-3	CASSSRLAGDLYYTDTQYF	TGTGCCAGCAGCTCCAGACTAGCGGGAGACCTCTACTACACAGATACGCAGTATTTT
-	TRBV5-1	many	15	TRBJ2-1	CASSLAESSYNEQFF	TGCGCCAGCTCCCTGGCGGAAAGCTCCTACAATGAGCAGTTCTTC
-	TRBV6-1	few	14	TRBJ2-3	CASGAMPSTDTQYF	TGTGCCAGCGGGGCTATGCCTAGCACAGATACGCAGTATTTT
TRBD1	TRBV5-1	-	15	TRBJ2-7	CASSLGTGAPYEQYF	TGCGCCAGCAGCTTGGGTACAGGGGCCCCCTACGAGCAGTACTTC
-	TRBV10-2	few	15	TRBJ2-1	CASSEGPNAHNEQFF	TGCGCCAGCAGTGAGGGTCCAAACGCGCACAATGAGCAGTTCTTC
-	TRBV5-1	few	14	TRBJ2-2	CASSPTEYTGELFF	TGCGCCAGCAGCCCCACCGAATACACCGGGGAGCTGTTTTTT
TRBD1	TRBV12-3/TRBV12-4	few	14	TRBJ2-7	CASSDHDRGDEQYF	TGTGCCAGCAGCGATCACGACAGGGGCGACGAGCAGTACTTC
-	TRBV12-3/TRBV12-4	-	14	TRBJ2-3	CASSLGGSWDTQYF	TGTGCCAGCAGTTTAGGTGGGAGTTGGGATACGCAGTATTTT
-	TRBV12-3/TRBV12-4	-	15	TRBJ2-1	CASRGRLEGYNEQFF	TGTGCCAGCAGGGGCCGCTTGGAGGGGTACAATGAGCAGTTCTTC
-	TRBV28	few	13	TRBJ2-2	CASSFPGTGELFF	TGTGCCAGCAGTTTCCCCGGGACCGGGGAGCTGTTTTTT
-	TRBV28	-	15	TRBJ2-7	CASSSNKQVTYEQYF	TGTGCCAGCAGTTCGAACAAACAGGTTACCTACGAGCAGTACTTC
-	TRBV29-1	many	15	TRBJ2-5	CSVEGPLASQETQYF	TGCAGCGTTGAAGGCCCTCTAGCAAGTCAAGAGACCCAGTACTTC
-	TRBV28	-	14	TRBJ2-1	CASSFAGLYNEQFF	TGTGCCAGCAGTTTTGCCGGCCTCTACAATGAGCAGTTCTTC
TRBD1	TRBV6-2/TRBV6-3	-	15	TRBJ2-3	CASSAGQGFTDTQYF	TGTGCCAGCAGCGCCGGACAGGGATTCACAGATACGCAGTATTTT
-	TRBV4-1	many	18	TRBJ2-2	CASSQEGGLTANTGELFF	TGCGCCAGCAGCCAAGAGGGTGGGCTTACAGCGAACACCGGGGAGCTGTTTTTT
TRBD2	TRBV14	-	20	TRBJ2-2	CASSQTPGLAGGQNTGELFF	TGTGCCAGCAGCCAGACCCCAGGACTAGCGGGGGGCCAGAACACCGGGGAGCTGTTTTTT
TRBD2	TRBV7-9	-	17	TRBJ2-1	CASSPKPWLAVYNEQFF	TGTGCCAGCAGCCCGAAGCCTTGGCTAGCGGTTTACAATGAGCAGTTCTTC
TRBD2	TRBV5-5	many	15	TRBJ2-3	CASSFVAGGTDTQYF	TGTGCCAGCAGCTTCGTAGCGGGGGGCACAGATACGCAGTATTTT
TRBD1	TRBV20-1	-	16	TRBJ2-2	CSARESGGLNTGELFF	TGCAGTGCTAGAGAGTCAGGGGGCTTGAACACCGGGGAGCTGTTTTTT
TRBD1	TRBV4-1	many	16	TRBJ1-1	CASSQDGRGMNTEAFF	TGCGCCAGCAGCCAAGACGGCAGGGGGATGAACACTGAAGCTTTCTTT
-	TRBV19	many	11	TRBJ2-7	CASSRGHEQYF	TGTGCCAGTAGTAGGGGGCACGAGCAGTACTTC
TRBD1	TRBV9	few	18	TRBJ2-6	CASTPMGDSNSGANVLTF	TGTGCCAGCACCCCGATGGGGGACAGCAACTCTGGGGCCAACGTCCTGACTTTC
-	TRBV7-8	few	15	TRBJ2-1	CASSYLGAGDNEQFF	TGTGCCAGCAGCTACTTGGGGGCGGGAGACAATGAGCAGTTCTTC
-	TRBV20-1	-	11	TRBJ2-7	CSASGGYEQYF	TGCAGTGCTAGCGGCGGATACGAGCAGTACTTC
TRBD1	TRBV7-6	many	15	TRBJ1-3	CASSPDRASGNTIYF	TGTGCCAGCAGCCCGGACAGGGCCTCAGGAAACACCATATATTTT
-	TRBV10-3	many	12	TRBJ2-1	CAISAPDNEQFF	TGTGCCATCAGTGCCCCAGACAATGAGCAGTTCTTC
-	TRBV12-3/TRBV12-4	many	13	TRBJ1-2	CASIFQTGFGYTF	TGTGCCAGCATCTTCCAAACAGGGTTTGGCTACACCTTC